This T cell receptor beta chain was captured by sequencing in a study of CDR3 diversity in severe acne. TCRdb re-called the PCR reads through MiXCR, storing one row per CDR3 protein. The sample has some 90,000 distinct CDR3 sequences, 45% to 55% seen once; the top ten hold about 9.9%. The CDR3 has 15 amino acids. Trimming stripped 5 bases from V and 4 bases from J, with 17 bases between. Germline V gene sequence: CDR1 MDHEN, CDR2 SYDVKM. Material: blood. This chain uses TRBV28 with TRBJ1-1; D perhaps matches TRBD1 (6 bases). This clonotype originated in a male donor with severe acne vulgaris. In DNA, the CDR3 is TGTGCCAGCAGTGGGGGGGGGCGAACATGCACTGAAGCTTTCTTT. The encoded protein is CASSGGGRTCTEAFF.